This T cell receptor (beta chain) comes out of a study of blood T cell repertoires in COVID-19 (dated by TCRdb to 2020 to 2022). Regarding the complete study: The collaborator samples originated in the United States, Italy and Spain and spanned the acute and convalescent phases of COVID-19. The prospective study material was composed of cDNA or gDNA derived from T cells, B-cell-depleted T cells, or PBMCs. Subjects who had been exposed to COVID-19, were actively infected with it, or had recovered from it provided the deeply sampled blood TCRbeta repertoires that made up the dataset. The repertoires were released in a freely available public database meant as a resource for research on the immune response to SARS-CoV-2. The samples were drawn from two sources: the first 160 participants of the ongoing ImmuneRACE study, and 1,000 to 1,500 subjects contributed by 6 global collaborators. A de-identified subject ID, COVID-19 status, age in years and sex were almost always included in the sample metadata. HLA class I and class II types, where available, came from metadata supplied by the sample provider rather than from assay-based typing.

Results the study describes overall, beyond this receptor: Clinical and demographic metadata were provided uncurated, with the amount varying by source and participant.

In regard to this clone: The antigen it binds to is not known. No base-level quality is on record; no much larger clone is a single base apart.

The collaborating institutions used their own protocols to collect whole blood in K2EDTA tubes. Collaborator samples were shipped for TCRbeta analysis as frozen whole blood, isolated PBMCs, or DNA extracted from either sample type. The germline ends are 14 bases apart after V is trimmed by 7 bases and J by 8 bases. The CDR3 starts with the cysteine, ends with the phenylalanine, and has 13 residues. Just CDR3 DNA is preserved here, 39 bases in frame from base 1. CDR1 and CDR2, per the germline V gene, are SNHLY and FYNNEI. TCRbeta CDR3 regions were amplified from genomic DNA using the immunoSEQ Assay, a bias-controlled multiplex PCR. Processing in the source paper ran as follows. The number of nucleated cells in each sample was estimated from the amplification of reference gene primers within the assay. To quantify the absolute abundance of each unique TCRbeta CDR3 rearrangement, sequence reads were collapsed and filtered. For each sample, productive Simpson clonality was calculated as the square root of Simpson's diversity index over productive rearrangements. TCRdb carries this immuneACCESS record with in-frame sequences only. Its versions omit some clonotypes, under half of them owing to an unresolved V gene in the studies checked, with the rest unexplained. From that table come the V and J calls and clone size; the DNA was used to work out D and trimming. For this sample the table gives about 140,000 clones, of which around 72% were detected only once. Less than 2.5% of the sample belongs to the ten largest clones.

The clonotype originates from a woman between 55 and 75 years old with acute or convalescent COVID-19. This chain is built from TRBV2 and TRBJ1-4, and TRBD1 may be the D gene, going by 5 matching bases. The specimen sequenced was peripheral blood. The nucleotide sequence reads TGTGCCAGCAAATCAGGGCCCGTAGAAAAACTGTTTTTT. Its protein product is CASKSGPVEKLFF.